The 23 T cell receptor beta chains listed next were all sequenced from one sample in a study of CD8 T cells in Susac syndrome. Random hexamers were used to reverse transcribe an amount of about 0.45 to 1 ug RNA. TCRdb re-called the immunoSEQ multiplex PCR reads through MiXCR, storing one row per CDR3 protein. This sample has more than 20,000 distinct CDR3 sequences, with around 94% found just once. Sequenced sample: CD8+ T cells from PBMCs. The receptor set was obtained from a human donor in good health.

CDR3 in DNA: TGTGCCAGCAGTCCATCCCGCCCTCTGGGACAGCTTAGCACAGATACGCAGTATTTT. Protein: CASSPSRPLGQLSTDTQYF. The chain is built from TRBV6-1 and TRBJ2-3, with TRBD1 matching 7 bases. Trimming cost V 5 bases and J 0 bases; bases outside gene matches: 17. CDR1 and CDR2 from the germline V gene are MNHNS and SASEGT. The CDR3 runs to 19 residues.

J is TRBJ2-7 and V is TRBV13; D possibly corresponds to TRBD2 (5 bases). Germline V lookup: CDR1 PRHDT, CDR2 FYEKMQ (reference sequence). V dropped 5 bases and J dropped 8 bases, with 16 bases sitting between them. The CDR3 covers 13 residues. The CDR3 region is CASSPADSLKQYF. The CDR3 region has the DNA TGTGCCAGCAGCCCAGCGGACTCCTTAAAGCAGTACTTC.

This clonotype was found once. The chain joins TRBV7-9 to TRBJ2-1, with D unclear. The germline V and J ends were trimmed by 8 bases and 8 bases, with 13 bases remaining between them. This CDR3 is built from 12 residues. Germline CDR1 reads SEHNR; CDR2 reads FQNEAQ (reference sequence). For the CDR3, the DNA is TGTGCCAGCTCAGTGGATGGCCATGAGCAGTTCTTC. Translated, it gives CASSVDGHEQFF.

The genes are TRBV7-9 and TRBJ2-1; 7 bases agree with TRBD2. V was clipped by 5 bases and J by 0 bases; unmatched bases: 10. The CDR3 is 17 residues long. Germline assignment: CDR1 SEHNR and CDR2 FQNEAQ (reference sequence). The CDR3 bases are TGTGCCAGCAGCCTGCAAGGGCGGGGGAACTCCTACAATGAGCAGTTCTTC. This sequence encodes CASSLQGRGNSYNEQFF.

The V gene is TRBV29-1, the J gene TRBJ1-2; no clear D gene. The germline V gene encodes CDR1 SQVTM and CDR2 ANQGSEA. CDR3 length equals 12 residues. V lost 1 base, J lost 3 bases, and 6 bases lay in between. The CDR3 nucleotides read TGCAGCGTTGAAGTTCGACACTATGGCTACACCTTC. This encodes CSVEVRHYGYTF.

The chain carries TRBV4-1 and TRBJ2-1; 7 positions match TRBD2. CDR1 and CDR2 from the germline V gene are MGHRA and YSYEKL. The J segment lost 0 bases and the V segment lost 4 bases, leaving 6 bases of the junction unmatched. This CDR3 is built from 16 residues. The CDR3 sequence: CASSPWEGLSYNEQFF. CDR3 nucleotides: TGCGCCAGCAGCCCCTGGGAGGGCCTCTCCTACAATGAGCAGTTCTTC.

The CDR3 DNA is TGCAGTGCTAGGACAGCTAGCACAGATACGCAGTATTTT. Amino acid sequence: CSARTASTDTQYF. The V call is TRBV20-1, the J call TRBJ2-3; D is perhaps TRBD1 (5 bases). V shed 3 bases and J shed 0 bases, with 7 bases lying between them. The CDR3 length is 13 residues. The germline V gene encodes CDR1 DFQATT and CDR2 SNEGSKA (reference sequence).

The chain employs TRBV6-4 and TRBJ2-1, with 12 bases aligning to TRBD1. The V gene's germline CDR1 is MRHNA and CDR2 SNTAGT. The CDR3 sequence is 15 residues long. V lost 5 bases, J lost 4 bases, and 3 bases stayed unmatched. Here the CDR3 DNA reads TGTGCCAGCAGTCCGGGACAGGGGGCTTACAATGAGCAGTTCTTC. It codes for CASSPGQGAYNEQFF.

In this sample, this clonotype turned up a few times. This chain connects TRBV7-9 to TRBJ1-5, with D hard to call. This CDR3 is built from 16 residues. Germline V gene data show CDR1 as SEHNR and CDR2 as FQNEAQ (reference sequence). Between the trimmed V and J ends, which lost 4 bases and 1 base, there was a span of 14 bases. The CDR3 loop reads CASSSGNIPSNQPQHF. As DNA, the CDR3 is TGTGCCAGCAGCTCCGGGAACATCCCGAGCAATCAGCCCCAGCATTTT.

This chain uses TRBV6-1 with TRBJ2-7; 7 bases are shared with TRBD1. V lost 4 bases to trimming and J lost 3 bases; unmatched junction nucleotides: 6. The CDR3 has 14 amino acids. Looked up from germline, CDR1 is MNHNS and CDR2 is SASEGT. The CDR3 loop is CASSGDRVIYEQYF. DNA for the CDR3: TGTGCCAGCAGTGGAGACAGGGTTATCTACGAGCAGTACTTC.

The J gene is TRBJ1-1, the V gene TRBV20-1; TRBD1 is a possible D gene (5 bases). Germline CDR1 reads DFQATT; CDR2 reads SNEGSKA (reference sequence). There are 20 residues in the CDR3. The ends were cut back, 0 bases at V and 0 bases at J, with 26 bases in the middle. This CDR3 is CSAREGDTMVTATLNTEAFF. The CDR3 region has the DNA TGCAGTGCTAGAGAAGGGGATACGATGGTGACGGCTACCCTGAACACTGAAGCTTTCTTT.

This chain connects TRBV20-1 to TRBJ2-3; D possibly corresponds to TRBD1 (6 bases). The CDR3 length is 16 residues. In germline, CDR1 is DFQATT, CDR2 SNEGSKA (reference sequence). V shed 0 bases and J shed 4 bases, with 17 bases lying between them. The CDR3 protein is CSARDVTGHESDTQYF. CDR3 bases: TGCAGTGCTAGAGATGTAACAGGGCATGAGTCAGATACGCAGTATTTT.

J is TRBJ2-3 and V is TRBV4-3, with TRBD2 matching 10 bases. From germline, CDR1 is LGHNA and CDR2 YSLEER. CDR3 length: 16 amino acids. V lost 3 bases to trimming and J lost 3 bases; unmatched junction nucleotides: 6. CDR3 DNA: TGCGCCAGCAGCCACTATCTAGCGGGGGAGACAGATACGCAGTATTTT. Protein: CASSHYLAGETDTQYF.

The rearrangement joins TRBV6-1 to TRBJ2-5; TRBD1 matches at 8 bases. The CDR3 has 16 amino acids. Trimming at V came to 5 bases and at J to 4 bases, leaving 12 bases not matched to a gene. Germline CDR1 reads MNHNS; CDR2 reads SASEGT. The CDR3 reads CASSLGRTGRRETQYF. CDR3 DNA sequence: TGTGCCAGCAGTCTCGGCAGGACAGGGAGGAGAGAGACCCAGTACTTC.

This clonotype was recorded once. This rearrangement joins TRBV29-1 to TRBJ2-5; D remains ambiguous. Per the germline V gene, CDR1 is SQVTM and CDR2 is ANQGSEA. V lost 4 bases and J lost 5, with 11 bases in between. This CDR3 has 12 amino acids. The CDR3 is CSVVGIGETQYF. In DNA, the CDR3 is TGCAGCGTTGTAGGGATAGGGGAGACCCAGTACTTC.

The chain uses TRBV29-1 and TRBJ2-6; D assignment may be TRBD1 or TRBD2 (5 bases each). CDR3 length equals 17 residues. Germline V gene lookup returns CDR1 SQVTM and CDR2 ANQGSEA. Trimming left V 5 bases short and J 0 bases short, with 17 bases between. The CDR3 nucleotides read TGCAGCGTTTTACGAGAGGGACGTTCCTCTGGGGCCAACGTCCTGACTTTC. It translates to CSVLREGRSSGANVLTF.

CDR3 DNA: TGTGCCAGCAGCCTGGGACTGACTTACGAGCAGTACTTC. This gives the protein CASSLGLTYEQYF. The genes are TRBV13 and TRBJ2-7, with D perhaps matching TRBD2 (6 bases). The germline V and J ends were trimmed by 5 bases and 4 bases, with 12 bases remaining between them. This CDR3 comprises 13 residues. Germline CDR1 reads PRHDT; CDR2 reads FYEKMQ (reference sequence).

This clonotype came up a few times. This rearrangement joins TRBV14 to TRBJ1-1; 8 positions agree with TRBD1. In germline, CDR1 is SGHDN, CDR2 FVKESK. The CDR3 has 15 amino acids. The V and J ends lost 2 bases and 4 bases, in that order; junction bases with no gene match: 6. The CDR3 DNA sequence: TGTGCCAGCAGCCAATTAGGACAGGGAGGCACTGAAGCTTTCTTT. Amino acids: CASSQLGQGGTEAFF. The complete variable domain, with remaining parts taken from reference TRBV14 and TRBJ1-1, reads EAGVTQFPSHSVIEKGQTVTLRCDPISGHDNLYWYRRVMGKEIKFLLHFVKESKQDESGMPNNRFLAERTGGTYSTLKVQPAELEDSGVYFCASSQLGQGGTEAFFGQGTRLTVV.

The chain combines TRBV5-6 with TRBJ2-5; a weak D match, TRBD1 (6 bases). The CDR3 totals 14 residues. Between the trimmed V and J ends, which lost 2 bases and 5 bases, there was a span of 13 bases. Germline-derived CDR1 and CDR2 are SGHDT and YYEEEE. CDR3 in amino acids: CASSLTGIDETQYF. CDR3 DNA sequence: TGTGCCAGCAGCTTAACAGGGATCGATGAGACCCAGTACTTC.

The chain carries TRBV19 and TRBJ1-6; D remains ambiguous. The CDR3 length is 14 residues. The germline V gene encodes CDR1 LNHDA and CDR2 SQIVND (reference sequence). V gave up 10 bases and J gave up 0 bases, with 10 bases separating them. The CDR3 loop is CATTPDSYNSPLHF. In nucleotides, the CDR3 is TGTGCCACCACTCCGGACTCCTATAATTCACCCCTCCACTTT.

V gene TRBV6-5 combines with J gene TRBJ2-2; D is undetermined. Germline assignment: CDR1 MNHEY and CDR2 SVGAGI. CDR3 length: 15 residues. The V end lost 0 bases, the J end lost 5 bases, and 10 bases lay between the germline ends. In nucleotides, the CDR3 is TGTGCCAGCAGTTACTCGTCTTTTAGGACCGGGGAGCTGTTTTTT. Residues: CASSYSSFRTGELFF.

The rearrangement links TRBV29-1 to TRBJ2-1; TRBD2 agrees at 15 bases. V gave up 0 bases and J gave up 8 bases; unmatched junction bases: 5. The CDR3 totals 16 residues. Germline-derived CDR1 and CDR2 are SQVTM and ANQGSEA. CDR3 residues: CSVEDTGLAGGHEQFF. CDR3 bases: TGCAGCGTTGAAGACACTGGACTAGCGGGGGGGCATGAGCAGTTCTTC.

The V call is TRBV19, the J call TRBJ1-1; possibly TRBD1 for D (5 bases). This CDR3 is built from 15 residues. The germline V and J ends were trimmed by 5 bases and 0 bases, with 13 bases remaining between them. The germline gives CDR1 LNHDA, CDR2 SQIVND (reference sequence). This chain's CDR3 is CASSAGTYMNTEAFF. The CDR3 DNA reads TGTGCCAGTAGTGCCGGGACCTACATGAACACTGAAGCTTTCTTT.